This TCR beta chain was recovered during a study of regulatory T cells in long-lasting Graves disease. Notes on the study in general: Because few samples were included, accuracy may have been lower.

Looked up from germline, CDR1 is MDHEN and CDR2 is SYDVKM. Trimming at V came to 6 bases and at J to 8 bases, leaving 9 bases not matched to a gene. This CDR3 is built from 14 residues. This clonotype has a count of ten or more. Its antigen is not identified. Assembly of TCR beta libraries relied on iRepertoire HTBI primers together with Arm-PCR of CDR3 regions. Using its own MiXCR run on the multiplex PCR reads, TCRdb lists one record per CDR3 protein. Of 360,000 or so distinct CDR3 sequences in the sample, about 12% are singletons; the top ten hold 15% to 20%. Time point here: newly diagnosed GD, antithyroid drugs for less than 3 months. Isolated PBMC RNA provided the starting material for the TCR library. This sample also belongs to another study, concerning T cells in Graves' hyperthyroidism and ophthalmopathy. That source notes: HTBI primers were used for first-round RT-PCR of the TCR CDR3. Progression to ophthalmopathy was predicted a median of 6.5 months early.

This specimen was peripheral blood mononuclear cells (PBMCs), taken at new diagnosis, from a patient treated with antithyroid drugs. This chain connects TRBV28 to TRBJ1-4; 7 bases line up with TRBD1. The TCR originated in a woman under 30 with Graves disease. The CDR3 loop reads CASRSTGVREKLFF. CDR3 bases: TGTGCCAGCAGATCTACAGGGGTTCGAGAAAAACTGTTTTTT.